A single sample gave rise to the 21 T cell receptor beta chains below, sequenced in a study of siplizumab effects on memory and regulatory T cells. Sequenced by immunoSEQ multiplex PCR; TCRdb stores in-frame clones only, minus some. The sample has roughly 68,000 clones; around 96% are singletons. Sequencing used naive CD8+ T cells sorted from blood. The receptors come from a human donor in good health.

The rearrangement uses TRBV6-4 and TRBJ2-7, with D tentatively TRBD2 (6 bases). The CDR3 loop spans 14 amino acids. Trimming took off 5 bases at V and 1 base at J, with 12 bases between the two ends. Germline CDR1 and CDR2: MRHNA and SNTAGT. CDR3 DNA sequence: TGTGCCAGCAGTCCGGACTACACTTCCTACGAGCAGTACTTC. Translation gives CASSPDYTSYEQYF.

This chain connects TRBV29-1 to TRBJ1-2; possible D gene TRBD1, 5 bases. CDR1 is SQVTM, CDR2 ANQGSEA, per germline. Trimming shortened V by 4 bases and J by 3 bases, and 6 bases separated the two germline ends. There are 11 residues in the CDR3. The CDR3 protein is CSVGGDYGYTF. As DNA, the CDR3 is TGCAGCGTTGGAGGGGACTATGGCTACACCTTC.

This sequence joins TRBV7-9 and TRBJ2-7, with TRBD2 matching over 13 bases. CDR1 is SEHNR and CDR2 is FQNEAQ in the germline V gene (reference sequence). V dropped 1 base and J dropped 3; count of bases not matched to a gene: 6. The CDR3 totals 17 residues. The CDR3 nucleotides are TGTGCCAGCAGCTTAGTCCTGACTAGCGGGGGGAGCTACGAGCAGTACTTC. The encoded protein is CASSLVLTSGGSYEQYF.

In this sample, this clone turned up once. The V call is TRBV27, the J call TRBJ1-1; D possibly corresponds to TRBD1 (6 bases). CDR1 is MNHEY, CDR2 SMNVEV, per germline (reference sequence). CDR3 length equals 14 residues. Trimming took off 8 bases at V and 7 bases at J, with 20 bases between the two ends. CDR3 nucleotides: TGTGCCAGCTCCACATTATCGGGGACAAATGAAGCTTTCTTT. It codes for CASSTLSGTNEAFF.

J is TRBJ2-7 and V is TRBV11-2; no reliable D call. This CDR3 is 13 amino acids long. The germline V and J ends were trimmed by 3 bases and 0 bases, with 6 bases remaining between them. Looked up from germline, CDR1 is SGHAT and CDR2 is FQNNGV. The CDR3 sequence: CASSFSSSYEQYF. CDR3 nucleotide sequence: TGTGCCAGCAGCTTCTCCAGCTCCTACGAGCAGTACTTC.

The CDR3: CASGLVANTGELFF. The CDR3 coding sequence is TGTGCTAGTGGTTTGGTTGCGAACACCGGGGAGCTGTTTTTT. V is TRBV12-5 and J is TRBJ2-2; D is ambiguous. The CDR3 has 14 residues. V lost 0 bases and J lost 0, with 2 bases in between. Germline loops: CDR1 LGHNT, CDR2 FRNRAP.

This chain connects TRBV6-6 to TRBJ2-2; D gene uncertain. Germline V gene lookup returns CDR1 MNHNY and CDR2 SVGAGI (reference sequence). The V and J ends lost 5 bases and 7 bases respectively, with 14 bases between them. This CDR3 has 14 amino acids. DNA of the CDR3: TGTGCCAGCAGTCAAGAGCCCGGTGGCGGGGAGCTGTTTTTT. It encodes CASSQEPGGGELFF.

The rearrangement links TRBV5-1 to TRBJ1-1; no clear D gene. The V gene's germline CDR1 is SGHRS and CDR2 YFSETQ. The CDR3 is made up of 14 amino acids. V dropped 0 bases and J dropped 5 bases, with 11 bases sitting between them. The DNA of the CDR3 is TGCGCCAGCAGCTTGGAAGATGGAGGGACTGAAGCTTTCTTT. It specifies CASSLEDGGTEAFF.

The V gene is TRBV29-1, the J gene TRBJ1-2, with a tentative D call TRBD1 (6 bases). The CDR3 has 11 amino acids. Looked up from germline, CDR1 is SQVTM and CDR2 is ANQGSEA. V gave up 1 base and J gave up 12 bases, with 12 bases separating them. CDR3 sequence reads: CSVEGGGAHTF. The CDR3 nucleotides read TGCAGCGTTGAAGGAGGGGGGGCACACACCTTC.

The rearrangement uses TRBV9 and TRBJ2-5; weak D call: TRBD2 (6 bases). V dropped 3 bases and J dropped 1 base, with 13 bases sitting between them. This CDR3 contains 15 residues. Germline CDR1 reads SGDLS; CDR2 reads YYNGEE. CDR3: CASSDTRGLQETQYF. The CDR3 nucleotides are TGTGCCAGCAGCGACACGCGGGGCCTCCAAGAGACCCAGTACTTC.

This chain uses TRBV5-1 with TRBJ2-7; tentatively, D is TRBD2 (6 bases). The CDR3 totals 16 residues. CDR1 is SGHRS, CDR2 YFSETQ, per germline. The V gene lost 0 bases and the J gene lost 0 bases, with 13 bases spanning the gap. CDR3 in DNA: TGCGCCAGCAGCTTGGACGTTGGGGGGAGCTCCTACGAGCAGTACTTC. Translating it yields CASSLDVGGSSYEQYF.

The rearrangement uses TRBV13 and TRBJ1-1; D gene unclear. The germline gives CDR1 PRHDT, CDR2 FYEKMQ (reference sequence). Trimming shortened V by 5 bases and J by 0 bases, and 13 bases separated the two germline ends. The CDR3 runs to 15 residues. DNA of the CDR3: TGTGCCAGCAGCGCCACCAGATACATGAACACTGAAGCTTTCTTT. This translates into CASSATRYMNTEAFF. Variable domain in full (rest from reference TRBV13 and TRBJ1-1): AAGVIQSPRHLIKEKRETATLKCYPIPRHDTVYWYQQGPGQDPQFLISFYEKMQSDKGSIPDRFSAQQFSDYHSELNMSSLELGDSALYFCASSATRYMNTEAFFGQGTRLTVV.

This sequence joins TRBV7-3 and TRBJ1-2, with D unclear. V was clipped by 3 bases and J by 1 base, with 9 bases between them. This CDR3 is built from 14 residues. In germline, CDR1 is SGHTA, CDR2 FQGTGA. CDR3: CASSLEGYNYGYTF. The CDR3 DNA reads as TGTGCCAGCAGCTTGGAGGGATATAACTATGGCTACACCTTC.

CDR3 region: CASSLDPAGGPQYTGELFF. For the CDR3, the DNA is TGTGCCAGCAGCTTAGATCCAGCGGGGGGGCCTCAGTACACCGGGGAGCTGTTTTTT. This chain uses TRBV11-2 with TRBJ2-2; 10 nucleotides agree with TRBD2. Germline V CDR1 and CDR2: SGHAT, FQNNGV. Trimming at V came to 0 bases and at J to 3 bases, leaving 10 bases not matched to a gene. The CDR3 sequence is 19 residues long.

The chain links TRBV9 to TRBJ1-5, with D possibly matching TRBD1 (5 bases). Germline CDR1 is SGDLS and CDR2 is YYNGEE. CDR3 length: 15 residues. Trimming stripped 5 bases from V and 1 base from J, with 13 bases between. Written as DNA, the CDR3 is TGTGCCAGCAGTGGGGACGGGGTAAGCAATCAGCCCCAGCATTTT. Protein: CASSGDGVSNQPQHF.

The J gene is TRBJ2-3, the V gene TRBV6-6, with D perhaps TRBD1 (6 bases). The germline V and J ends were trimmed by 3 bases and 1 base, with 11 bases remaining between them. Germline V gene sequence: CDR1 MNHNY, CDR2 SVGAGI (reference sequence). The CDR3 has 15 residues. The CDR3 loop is CASSYTAGGTDTQYF. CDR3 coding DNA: TGTGCCAGCAGTTATACGGCAGGGGGCACAGATACGCAGTATTTT.

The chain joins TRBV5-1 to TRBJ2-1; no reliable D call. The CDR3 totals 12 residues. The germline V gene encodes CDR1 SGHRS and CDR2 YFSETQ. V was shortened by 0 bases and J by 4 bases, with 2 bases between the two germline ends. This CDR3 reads CASSLEYNEQFF. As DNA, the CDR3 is TGCGCCAGCAGCTTGGAGTACAATGAGCAGTTCTTC. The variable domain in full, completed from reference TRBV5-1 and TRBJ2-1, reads KAGVTQTPRYLIKTRGQQVTLSCSPISGHRSVSWYQQTPGQGLQFLFEYFSETQRNKGNFPGRFSGRQFSNSRSEMNVSTLELGDSALYLCASSLEYNEQFFGPGTRLTVL.

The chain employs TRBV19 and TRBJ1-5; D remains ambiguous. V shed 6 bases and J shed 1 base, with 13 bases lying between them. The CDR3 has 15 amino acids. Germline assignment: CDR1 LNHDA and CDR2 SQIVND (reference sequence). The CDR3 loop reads CASSDFGASNQPQHF. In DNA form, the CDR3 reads TGTGCCAGTAGCGACTTTGGCGCGAGCAATCAGCCCCAGCATTTT.

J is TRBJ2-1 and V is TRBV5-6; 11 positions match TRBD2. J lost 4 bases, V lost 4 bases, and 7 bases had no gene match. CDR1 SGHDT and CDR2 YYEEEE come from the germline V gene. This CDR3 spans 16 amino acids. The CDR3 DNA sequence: TGTGCCAGCAGCCTGGCTAGCGGGGGGCCTTACAATGAGCAGTTCTTC. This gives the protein CASSLASGGPYNEQFF. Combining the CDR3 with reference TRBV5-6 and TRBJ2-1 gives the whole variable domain DAGVTQSPTHLIKTRGQQVTLRCSPKSGHDTVSWYQQALGQGPQFIFQYYEEEERQRGNFPDRFSGHQFPNYSSELNVNALLLGDSALYLCASSLASGGPYNEQFFGPGTRLTVL.

The CDR3 loop is CASSLVSRGAATEAFF. In nucleotides, the CDR3 is TGTGCCAGCAGCTTAGTCTCTAGAGGGGCGGCCACTGAAGCTTTCTTT. V is TRBV7-2 and J is TRBJ1-1; a possible D gene is TRBD1 (5 bases). Per germline, CDR1 SGHTA and CDR2 FQGNSA. Trimming took 1 base from V and 4 from J, leaving 16 bases between them. This CDR3 comprises 16 residues.

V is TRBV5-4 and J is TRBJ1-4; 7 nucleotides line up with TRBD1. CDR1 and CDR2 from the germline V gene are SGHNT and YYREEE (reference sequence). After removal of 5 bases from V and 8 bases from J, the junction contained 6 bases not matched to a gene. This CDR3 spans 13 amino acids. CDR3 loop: CASSTTGDEKLFF. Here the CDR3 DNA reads TGTGCCAGCAGTACCACAGGGGACGAAAAACTGTTTTTT.